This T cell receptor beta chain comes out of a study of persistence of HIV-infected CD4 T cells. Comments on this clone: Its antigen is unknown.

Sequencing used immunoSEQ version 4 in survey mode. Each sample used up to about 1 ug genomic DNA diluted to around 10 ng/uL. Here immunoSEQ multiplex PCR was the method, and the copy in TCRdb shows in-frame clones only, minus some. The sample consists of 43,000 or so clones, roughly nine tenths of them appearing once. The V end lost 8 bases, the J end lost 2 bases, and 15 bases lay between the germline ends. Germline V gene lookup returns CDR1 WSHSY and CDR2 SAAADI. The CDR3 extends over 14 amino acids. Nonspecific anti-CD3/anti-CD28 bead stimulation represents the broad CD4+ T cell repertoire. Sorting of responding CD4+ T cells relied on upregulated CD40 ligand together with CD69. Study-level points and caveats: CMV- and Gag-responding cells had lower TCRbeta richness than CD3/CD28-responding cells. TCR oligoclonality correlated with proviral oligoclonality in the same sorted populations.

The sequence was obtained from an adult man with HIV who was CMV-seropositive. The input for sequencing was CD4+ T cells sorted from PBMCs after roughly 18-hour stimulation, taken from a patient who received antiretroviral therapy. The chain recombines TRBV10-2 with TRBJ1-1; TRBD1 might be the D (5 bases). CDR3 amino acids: CASARATFNTEAFF. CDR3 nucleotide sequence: TGCGCCAGCGCCAGGGCCACCTTTAACACTGAAGCTTTCTTT.